This T cell receptor beta chain was captured in a study of shared clonotypes between healthy human individuals. Study information: Every donor yielded three CD4 naive, three CD4 memory, two CD8 naive and one CD8 memory plate. Whole-study findings and limits: Naive subsets typically showed greater estimated richness than memory subsets. When compared with the clonotypes that were shared by all four sorted-subset donors, the non-shared clonotypes turned out to have lower generation probabilities.

Germline CDR1 and CDR2: SGHNT and YYREEE (reference sequence). The V end lost 0 bases, the J end lost 4 bases, and 13 bases lay between the germline ends. This CDR3 has 15 residues. Method: immunoSEQ multiplex PCR; TCRdb's copy keeps in-frame clones and lacks some. The table lists about 2.5 million clones, approximately 90% of them singletons. The study drew its donors from healthy HIV-negative adults without recent acute infections or vaccinations. Concerning this clone: Its target is unknown.

The sequenced material came from naive CD4+ T cells from PBMCs. The subset here: CD45RA+ positively selected. The V gene is TRBV5-4, the J gene TRBJ1-2; D is possibly TRBD1 (5 bases). The receptor was isolated from a man aged 18 to 30 in good health. Some clones in this sample may be carry-over from other donors' samples. The CDR3 DNA reads TGTGCCAGCAGCTTGGCGTCGGGACGGTTCTATGGCTACACCTTC. Translation gives CASSLASGRFYGYTF.